The sequence of this T cell receptor (beta chain) was determined in a study of breast tumors, draining lymph nodes, adjacent tissues. V lost 0 bases, J lost 7 bases, and 3 bases stayed unmatched. Germline CDR1 is LNHNV and CDR2 is YYDKDF (reference sequence). The CDR3 has 15 amino acids. General study points: Compared with basal-like, luminal-like tumors shared significantly more repertoire with nontumor tissue. That most tumor T cells come from lymph nodes remained unproven. Compared with lymph nodes, tumors were less diverse; compared with nontumor tissue, more. The data were judged consistent with most tumor T cells coming from lymph node and expanding in tumor.

This clonotype appeared many times. The antigen remains undetermined. Breast cancer patients provided tissue from their axillary draining lymph nodes. MiXCR, applied by TCRdb to the multiplex PCR reads, yields one record per CDR3 protein. Of around 150,000 distinct CDR3 sequences in the sample, around 20% were seen once. V usage is TRBV15 and J usage is TRBJ1-6; 7 bases match TRBD1. The receptor's source is a female donor with breast cancer. Some clones in this sample may be carry-over from other donors' samples. The sample was axillary lymph node tissue. The CDR3 loop is CATSRDGTENSPLHF. DNA for the CDR3: TGTGCCACCAGCAGAGATGGGACAGAAAATTCACCCCTCCACTTT.